The table lists the clone carrying this T cell receptor beta chain with a few counts. Antigen unknown. One entry per CDR3 protein results from TCRdb running MiXCR on the 5' RACE reads. This table has hundreds of thousands of distinct CDR3 sequences, roughly a sixth appearing once. The data derive from a study of T cells after yellow fever vaccination. The CDR3 runs 17 residues. Trimming cost V 2 bases and J 3 bases, with 18 bases left between them. In germline, CDR1 is LGHNA, CDR2 YSLEER. General observations from the study: Abundant clonotypes from the bulk population could contaminate FACS-sorted repertoires.

The chain couples TRBV4-3 to TRBJ2-3, with D unclear. This TCR was sampled from a man between 18 and 29 years old who received the YFV17D yellow fever vaccine. The specimen was PBMCs, collected less than 6 days after the first yellow fever vaccination. This chain's CDR3 is CASSQRMVYLSTDTQYF. CDR3 DNA: TGCGCCAGCAGCCAAAGGATGGTGTATCTAAGTACAGATACGCAGTATTTT.